Presented here are 9 T cell receptor beta chains from one specimen sequenced in a study of T cells in Graves' hyperthyroidism and ophthalmopathy. Amplified TCR beta CDR3 regions derived from RNA transcripts. Primed by the HTBI set, a first-round RT-PCR was run on the TCR CDR3. One entry per CDR3 protein, called by TCRdb with MiXCR from the multiplex PCR reads. Of fewer than 650,000 distinct CDR3 sequences listed, approximately 15% were seen once; the top ten hold around 5.4%. Sequenced input: blood. All receptors derive from a woman in her twenties or thirties with Graves' hyperthyroidism that later progressed to Graves' ophthalmopathy.

This clonotype showed up just a few times. The V and J genes are TRBV4-1 and TRBJ2-5; D unresolved. This CDR3 has 12 amino acids. Germline values: CDR1 MGHRA, CDR2 YSYEKL. V was trimmed by 2 bases and J by 7 bases, leaving 8 bases between them. CDR3 sequence: CASSQLGRTQYF. The CDR3 DNA follows: TGCGCCAGCAGCCAACTAGGTCGGACCCAGTACTTC.

This clonotype was counted at least ten times. The chain couples TRBV7-2 to TRBJ1-2; tentatively, D is TRBD1 (6 bases). The CDR3 runs 16 residues. Between the trimmed V and J ends, which lost 0 bases and 5 bases, there was a span of 16 bases. Germline CDR1 and CDR2: SGHTA and FQGNSA. CDR3 nucleotides: TGTGCCAGCAGCTTAGCGCCGCCGGGGGCGGAGTATGGCTACACCTTC. This gives the protein CASSLAPPGAEYGYTF.

The table lists this clonotype with many counts. This chain uses TRBV20-1 with TRBJ1-1, with 8 bases lining up with TRBD1. CDR1 DFQATT and CDR2 SNEGSKA come from the germline V gene (reference sequence). J gave up 0 bases and V 6 bases, and 3 bases lay outside the gene matches. This CDR3 comprises 13 residues. CDR3: CSAEGQVNTEAFF. CDR3 DNA: TGCAGTGCGGAGGGACAGGTGAACACTGAAGCTTTCTTT.

This clonotype has just a few counts. The rearrangement joins TRBV29-1 to TRBJ2-2, with a possible D match to TRBD1 (6 bases). V was clipped by 7 bases and J by 4 bases, with 13 bases between them. The CDR3 is made up of 13 amino acids. CDR1 SQVTM and CDR2 ANQGSEA come from the germline V gene. The CDR3 is CSGDLDSTGELFF. The CDR3 bases are TGCAGCGGGGATTTGGACAGCACCGGGGAGCTGTTTTTT.

About this clonotype: The junction departs from germline at one end; a sequencing error may be responsible. J is TRBJ2-2 and V is TRBV7-2, with D perhaps matching TRBD1 or TRBD2 (5 bases each). There are 15 residues in the CDR3. Germline loops: CDR1 SGHTA, CDR2 FQGNSA. The CDR3 DNA sequence: TGTGCCAGCAGCTTAGTGGCAGGGAACACCGGGGAGCTGCTTTTT. It translates to CASSLVAGNTGELLF.

Regarding this clonotype: This may arise from a read error, as a much more abundant clone is one base away. J is TRBJ2-7 and V is TRBV6-1; a possible D gene is TRBD2 (5 bases). The CDR3 is 12 residues long. The V gene's germline CDR1 is MNHNS and CDR2 SASEGT. The CDR3 sequence: CATSRAEYEHYF. In nucleotides, the CDR3 is TGTGCCACCAGTCGAGCGGAGTACGAGCACTACTTC.

The chain has TRBV5-1 and TRBJ2-2; D unclear. CDR3 length: 15 residues. The V end lost 4 bases, the J end lost 3 bases, and 13 bases lay between the germline ends. Germline CDR1 is SGHRS and CDR2 is YFSETQ. CDR3 bases: TGCGCCAGCAGCCCTGAGCGTACACACACCGGGGAGCTGTTTTTT. This translates into CASSPERTHTGELFF.

In this sample, this clonotype turned up many times. The chain uses TRBV15 and TRBJ2-7; D not resolved. Trimming took 0 bases from V and 2 from J, leaving 14 bases between them. Germline CDR1 and CDR2: LNHNV and YYDKDF (reference sequence). The CDR3 is made up of 16 amino acids. The CDR3 DNA follows: TGTGCCACCAGCAGAGAACCTCTGTCGCCCACCTACGAGCAGTACTTC. Residues: CATSREPLSPTYEQYF.

The V and J genes are TRBV5-6 and TRBJ2-1, with 16 nucleotides matching TRBD2. Looked up from germline, CDR1 is SGHDT and CDR2 is YYEEEE. J lost 7 bases, V lost 4 bases, and 17 bases had no gene match. The CDR3 runs to 20 residues. In DNA form, the CDR3 reads TGTGCCAGCAGCGCGGAACCGGGACTAGCGGGAGGGCCGGGGTGGAATGAGCAGTTCTTC. It specifies CASSAEPGLAGGPGWNEQFF. The whole variable domain, filled in from reference TRBV5-6 and TRBJ2-1, reads DAGVTQSPTHLIKTRGQQVTLRCSPKSGHDTVSWYQQALGQGPQFIFQYYEEEERQRGNFPDRFSGHQFPNYSSELNVNALLLGDSALYLCASSAEPGLAGGPGWNEQFFGPGTRLTVL.